Listed below are T cell receptor beta chains from one sample, sequenced in a study of control samples from healthy donors and cancer patients. The table came from immunoSEQ multiplex PCR; TCRdb's copy has only in-frame clones and leaves some out. The sample table sets out approximately 190,000 clones. Sequencing input: blood. These receptors originate from a woman between 25 and 40 years old in good health. Both conserved end residues are part of each CDR3. A D gene is named only where the DNA matches it firmly.

j_call v_call d_call cdr3_aa
TRBJ1-3 TRBV6-5 TRBD1 CASTGQASSGNTIYF
TRBJ1-1 TRBV18 TRBD1 CASSPGQGSTEAFF
TRBJ1-2 TRBV3-1/TRBV3-2 . CASSPLTLGTSDYGYTF
TRBJ2-7 TRBV4-1 . CASSLGPGTYEQYF
TRBJ1-2 TRBV27 . CASSSRGGAGGYTF
TRBJ2-3 TRBV9 . CASSVGVLTDTQYF
TRBJ2-7 TRBV6-5 TRBD2 CASWRGALYEQYF
TRBJ2-7 TRBV20-1 . CSASVSRPDEQYF
TRBJ2-7 TRBV11-2 . CASSFIDEQYF
TRBJ1-6 TRBV5-5 TRBD1 CASSRELETGGSSPLHF
TRBJ1-1 TRBV5-1 . CASSLAPEYTEAFF
TRBJ2-2 TRBV3-1/TRBV3-2 TRBD1 CASSQGRDRGRWGTGELFF
TRBJ1-2 TRBV7-8 . CASSLARRGSNYGYTF
TRBJ1-4 TRBV9 . CASSVGLGAREKLFF
TRBJ1-4 TRBV28 . CASRDRGTSAIATNEKLFF
TRBJ2-1 TRBV12-3/TRBV12-4 . CASRGTLAEQFF
TRBJ2-2 TRBV19 TRBD2 CASSKGGLAGDPGELFF
TRBJ1-2 TRBV28 . CASSLTGGYTF
TRBJ1-1 TRBV5-1 . CASSLEPGRAEAFF
TRBJ2-5 TRBV5-4 . CASSTPHGRQETQYF
TRBJ1-3 TRBV10-1 . CASSDRPIQGGNTIYF
TRBJ2-3 TRBV4-3 TRBD2 CASSQGRTLAGADTQYF
TRBJ2-3 TRBV7-9 TRBD2 CASGAGGHFTDTQYF
TRBJ1-1 TRBV7-6 . CASSLAAGATEAFF
TRBJ1-5 TRBV6-6 . CASTSRGDQPQHF
TRBJ1-2 TRBV27 . CASSSPNYGYTF
TRBJ1-3 TRBV7-8 TRBD1 CASSHRTGGFHSGNTIYF
TRBJ2-7 TRBV6-5 TRBD1 CASSYGTGIVYEQYF
TRBJ2-5 TRBV2 . CASSEDGRQQETQYF
TRBJ2-3 TRBV9 . CASSPGLANLMDTQYF
TRBJ1-5 TRBV6-5 . CAAKRGGVGQPQHF
TRBJ1-5 TRBV27 . CASSWAGSNQPQHF
TRBJ1-1 TRBV19 . CASSIKGGSEAFF
TRBJ1-5 TRBV28 . CASRRLLGGVINQPQHF
TRBJ1-1 TRBV19 . CASGWQANTEAFF
TRBJ1-2 TRBV30 . CAWIAVRGGGYTF
TRBJ1-2 TRBV7-9 . CAGSLRWDGYTF
TRBJ2-3 TRBV7-3 . CASSLIGSIDTQYF
TRBJ2-3 TRBV6-5 . CASSSIGGSSDTQYF
TRBJ1-5 TRBV6-5 . CASSYFRNQPQHF
TRBJ1-5 TRBV2 TRBD1 CASSGRQGRQPQHF
TRBJ1-4 TRBV5-1 . CASSLKGEKLFF
TRBJ1-2 TRBV5-6 . CASSFGDPRAYTF
TRBJ2-2 TRBV9 TRBD2 CASSVRSSGGAAGELFF
TRBJ2-5 TRBV29-1 . CSVEGRWEETQYF
TRBJ1-1 TRBV6-5 . CASRLTANTEAFF
TRBJ1-6 TRBV6-2/TRBV6-3 . CASSYSIGGISYNSPLHF
TRBJ2-7 TRBV27 . CASSSVGTTSTEQYF
TRBJ1-1 TRBV5-6 . CASSLVMNTEAFF
TRBJ2-1 TRBV2 . CASKDRDNEQFF
TRBJ2-1 TRBV6-5 TRBD1 CASSYTRGLYNEQFF
TRBJ1-2 TRBV10-3 . CAISESTANYGYTF
TRBJ2-2 TRBV7-2 . CASSHLVQTVNTGELFF
TRBJ1-4 TRBV7-9 . CASSLKEGTQREKLFF
TRBJ1-2 TRBV4-1 . CASSQGKGHSGYTF
TRBJ2-1 TRBV7-9 TRBD2 CASSKGLAGVLNEQFF
TRBJ1-1 TRBV7-9 . CASSLDRNTEAFF
TRBJ2-7 TRBV5-1 TRBD1 CASSSPRQGPFTYEQYF